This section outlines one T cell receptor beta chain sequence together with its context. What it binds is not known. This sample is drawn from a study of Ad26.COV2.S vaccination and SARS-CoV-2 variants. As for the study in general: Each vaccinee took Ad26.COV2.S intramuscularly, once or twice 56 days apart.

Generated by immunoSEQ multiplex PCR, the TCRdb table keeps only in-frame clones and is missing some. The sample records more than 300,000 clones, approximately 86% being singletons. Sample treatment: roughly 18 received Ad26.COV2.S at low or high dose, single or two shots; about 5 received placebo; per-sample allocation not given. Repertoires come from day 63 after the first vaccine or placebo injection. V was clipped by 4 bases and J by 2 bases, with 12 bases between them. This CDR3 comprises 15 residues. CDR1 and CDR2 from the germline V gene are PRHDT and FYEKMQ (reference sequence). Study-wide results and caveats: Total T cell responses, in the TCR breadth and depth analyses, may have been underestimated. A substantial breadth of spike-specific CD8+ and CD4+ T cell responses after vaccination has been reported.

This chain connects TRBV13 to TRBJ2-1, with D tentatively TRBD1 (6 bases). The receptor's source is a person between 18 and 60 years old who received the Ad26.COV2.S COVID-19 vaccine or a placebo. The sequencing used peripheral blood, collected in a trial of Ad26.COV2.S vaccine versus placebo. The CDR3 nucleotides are TGTGCCAGCAGCTCCAGCAAGGGGGCCTACAATGAGCAGTTCTTC. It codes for CASSSSKGAYNEQFF.